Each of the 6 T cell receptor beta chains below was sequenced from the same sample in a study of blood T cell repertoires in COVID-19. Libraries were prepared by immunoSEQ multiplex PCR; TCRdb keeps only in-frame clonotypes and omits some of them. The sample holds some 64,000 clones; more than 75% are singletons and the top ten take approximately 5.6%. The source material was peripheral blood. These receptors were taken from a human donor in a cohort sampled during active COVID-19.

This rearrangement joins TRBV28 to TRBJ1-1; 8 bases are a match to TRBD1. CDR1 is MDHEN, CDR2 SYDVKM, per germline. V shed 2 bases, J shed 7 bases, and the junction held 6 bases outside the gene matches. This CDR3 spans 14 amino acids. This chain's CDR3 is CASSLPQGAGEAFF. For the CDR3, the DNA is TGTGCCAGCAGTTTACCCCAGGGGGCTGGTGAAGCTTTCTTT.

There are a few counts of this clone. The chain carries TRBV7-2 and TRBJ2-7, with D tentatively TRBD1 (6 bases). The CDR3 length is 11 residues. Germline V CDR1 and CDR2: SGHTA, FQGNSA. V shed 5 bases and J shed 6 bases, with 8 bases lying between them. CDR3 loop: CASSADSEQYF. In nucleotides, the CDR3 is TGTGCCAGCAGCGCGGACAGCGAGCAGTACTTC.

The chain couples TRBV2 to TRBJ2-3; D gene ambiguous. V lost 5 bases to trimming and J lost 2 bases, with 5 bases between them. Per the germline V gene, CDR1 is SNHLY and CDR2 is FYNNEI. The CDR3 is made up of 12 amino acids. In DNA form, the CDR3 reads TGTGCCAGCAGTTTTAACACAGATACGCAGTATTTT. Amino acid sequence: CASSFNTDTQYF.

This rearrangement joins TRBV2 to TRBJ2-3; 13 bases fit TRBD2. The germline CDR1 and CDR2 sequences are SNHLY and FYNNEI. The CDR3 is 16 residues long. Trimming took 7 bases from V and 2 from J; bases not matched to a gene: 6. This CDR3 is CASKRTSGGNTDTQYF. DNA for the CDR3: TGTGCCAGCAAGAGGACTAGCGGGGGAAACACAGATACGCAGTATTTT.

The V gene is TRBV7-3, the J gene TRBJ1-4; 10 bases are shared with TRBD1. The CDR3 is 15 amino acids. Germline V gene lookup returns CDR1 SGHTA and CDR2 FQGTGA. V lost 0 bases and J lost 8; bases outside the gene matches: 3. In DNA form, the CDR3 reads TGTGCCAGCAGCTTAACCGGGACAGGGGTAGAAAAACTGTTTTTT. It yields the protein CASSLTGTGVEKLFF.

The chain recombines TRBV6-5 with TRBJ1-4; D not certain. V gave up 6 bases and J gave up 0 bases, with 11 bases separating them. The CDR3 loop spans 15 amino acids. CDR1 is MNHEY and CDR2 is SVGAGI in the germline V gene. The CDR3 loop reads CASRLSRSTNEKLFF. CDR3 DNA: TGTGCCAGCAGACTGTCCCGGTCAACTAATGAAAAACTGTTTTTT.